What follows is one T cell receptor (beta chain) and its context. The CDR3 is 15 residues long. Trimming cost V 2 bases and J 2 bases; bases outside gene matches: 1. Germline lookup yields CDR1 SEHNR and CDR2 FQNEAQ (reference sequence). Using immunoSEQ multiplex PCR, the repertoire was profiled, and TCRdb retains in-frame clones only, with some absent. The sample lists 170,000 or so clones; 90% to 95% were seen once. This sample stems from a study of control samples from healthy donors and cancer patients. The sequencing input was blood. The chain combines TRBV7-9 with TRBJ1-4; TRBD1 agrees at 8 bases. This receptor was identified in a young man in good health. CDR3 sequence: CASSLQGATNEKLFF. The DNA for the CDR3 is TGTGCCAGCAGCTTACAGGGGGCTACTAATGAAAAACTGTTTTTT.